Each of the 22 T cell receptor beta chains below was sequenced from the same sample in a study of cytomegalovirus exposure and HLA in healthy donors. Primers for the PCR totalled 60 Vbeta and 13 Jbeta. Produced via immunoSEQ multiplex PCR; TCRdb's table is partial and in-frame only. The sample comprises 150,000 or so clones, 77% of which are singletons, and approximately 4.2% rests with the top ten. The sequenced sample was PBMCs. The receptors shown here come from a male donor in good health and CMV-seropositive.

Here the CDR3 reads CASSLKWTSPSIGTDTQYF. The CDR3 bases are TGTGCCAGCAGCTTAAAATGGACTAGCCCCTCGATCGGCACAGATACGCAGTATTTT. This chain links TRBV7-3 with TRBJ2-3, with 8 bases fitting TRBD2. Germline values: CDR1 SGHTA, CDR2 FQGTGA. J gave up 1 base and V 1 base, and 13 bases lay outside the gene matches. The CDR3 runs 19 residues. The variable domain in full, completed from reference TRBV7-3 and TRBJ2-3, reads GAGVSQTPSNKVTEKGKYVELRCDPISGHTALYWYRQSLGQGPEFLIYFQGTGAADDSGLPNDRFFAVRPEGSVSTLKIQRTERGDSAVYLCASSLKWTSPSIGTDTQYFGPGTRLTVL.

The V gene is TRBV5-1, the J gene TRBJ2-5, with a tentative D call TRBD2 (5 bases). This CDR3 region has 15 residues. V dropped 0 bases and J dropped 2 bases, with 11 bases sitting between them. Germline V gene sequence: CDR1 SGHRS, CDR2 YFSETQ. The CDR3: CASSLAGKAQETQYF. CDR3 in DNA: TGCGCCAGCAGCTTGGCCGGGAAGGCACAAGAGACCCAGTACTTC.

The chain carries TRBV5-4 and TRBJ1-3; TRBD1 matches 7 bases. V lost 1 base, J lost 3 bases, and 10 bases stayed unmatched. The CDR3 covers 17 residues. The germline V gene has CDR1 SGHNT and CDR2 YYREEE (reference sequence). The CDR3 coding sequence is TGTGCCAGCAGCTTGCGAGGGGCAGGGGGGATTGGAAACACCATATATTTT. This codes for CASSLRGAGGIGNTIYF.

The chain recombines TRBV15 with TRBJ2-1; 8 nucleotides align to TRBD2. CDR1 LNHNV and CDR2 YYDKDF come from the germline V gene (reference sequence). This CDR3 has 15 residues. J was trimmed by 3 bases and V by 1 base; bases with no gene match: 2. The CDR3 nucleotides are TGTGCCACCAGCAGAGTCAGCGGGAGCTACAATGAGCAGTTCTTC. Amino acid sequence: CATSRVSGSYNEQFF.

This clone was seen only a few times. The chain recombines TRBV2 with TRBJ2-7; D not certain. V lost 4 bases to trimming and J lost 2 bases, with 9 bases between them. The CDR3 has 13 residues. Per germline, CDR1 SNHLY and CDR2 FYNNEI. The CDR3, as DNA: TGTGCCAGCAGTGCTGACGCGGCCTACGAGCAGTACTTC. This codes for CASSADAAYEQYF.

This chain connects TRBV7-2 to TRBJ2-2; 7 nucleotides match TRBD2. Germline CDR1 reads SGHTA; CDR2 reads FQGNSA. The CDR3 contains 17 residues. J was trimmed by 4 bases and V by 5 bases; bases with no gene match: 13. The CDR3 DNA is TGTGCCAGCAGCCCCCGGCCGCCTTGGGAGGGCACCGGGGAGCTGTTTTTT. Protein product: CASSPRPPWEGTGELFF.

The chain carries TRBV11-2 and TRBJ1-1; a weak D match, TRBD1 (5 bases). This CDR3 has 17 residues. The ends were cut back, 4 bases at V and 0 bases at J, with 18 bases in the middle. The V gene's germline CDR1 is SGHAT and CDR2 FQNNGV. The CDR3 bases are TGTGCCAGCAGCTCTAGATCATTAGGGGCCGTGAACACTGAAGCTTTCTTT. Translating it yields CASSSRSLGAVNTEAFF.

The chain joins TRBV19 to TRBJ1-2; TRBD1 matches at 7 bases. The CDR3 runs 13 residues. Germline-derived CDR1 and CDR2 are LNHDA and SQIVND (reference sequence). J lost 6 bases, V lost 9 bases, and 10 bases had no gene match. CDR3 sequence reads: CASHYQGVDGYTF. DNA for the CDR3: TGTGCCAGCCACTACCAGGGGGTTGATGGCTACACCTTC.

This clone was observed a few times. This chain links TRBV7-2 with TRBJ2-7; 7 nucleotides match TRBD2. After removal of 6 bases from V and 3 bases from J, the junction contained 17 bases not matched to a gene. The CDR3 runs 17 residues. Germline values: CDR1 SGHTA, CDR2 FQGNSA. The CDR3 region has the DNA TGTGCCAGCAGTCCCAATGGGAGGGCTAACATCGGCTACGAGCAGTACTTC. Translated: CASSPNGRANIGYEQYF.

The chain employs TRBV5-6 and TRBJ2-7, with D tentatively TRBD2 (5 bases). The CDR3 has 12 residues. Germline V gene sequence: CDR1 SGHDT, CDR2 YYEEEE. V lost 4 bases and J 3 bases, leaving 8 bases between the germline ends. The CDR3 loop is CASSRENYEQYF. CDR3 nucleotide sequence: TGTGCCAGCAGCAGGGAGAACTACGAGCAGTACTTC.

The V and J genes are TRBV5-1 and TRBJ2-1; a weak D match, TRBD2 (5 bases). Germline assignment: CDR1 SGHRS and CDR2 YFSETQ. The CDR3 extends over 12 amino acids. The germline V and J ends were trimmed by 2 bases and 10 bases, with 10 bases remaining between them. The CDR3 loop is CASSFPPGEQFF. In DNA, the CDR3 is TGCGCCAGCAGCTTCCCCCCGGGGGAGCAGTTCTTC.

CDR3 nucleotides: TGTGCCAGCAGCCCAGGGAAGGCGTCAGGGCTTTCTGACTATGGCTACACCTTC. Translation gives CASSPGKASGLSDYGYTF. The chain joins TRBV7-6 to TRBJ1-2, with a tentative D call TRBD1 (5 bases). The CDR3 has 18 amino acids. V was cut by 5 bases and J by 3 bases, with 25 bases left in between. Germline values: CDR1 SGHVS, CDR2 FNYEAQ.

The V gene is TRBV10-3, the J gene TRBJ1-1, with unresolved D. Trimming shortened V by 7 bases and J by 1 base, and 10 bases separated the two germline ends. The CDR3 totals 13 residues. The germline gives CDR1 ENHRY, CDR2 SYGVKD. CDR3 in amino acids: CAITLSGNTEAFF. In nucleotides, the CDR3 is TGTGCCATCACCCTTTCGGGGAACACTGAAGCTTTCTTT.

The chain combines TRBV7-8 with TRBJ2-2, with TRBD2 matching 7 bases. The ends lost 1 base at V and 0 bases at J; junction bases unmatched: 2. CDR1 SGHVS and CDR2 FQNEAQ come from the germline V gene. This CDR3 spans 16 amino acids. CDR3 nucleotide sequence: TGTGCCAGCAGCTTAGGAGCGGGAACGAACACCGGGGAGCTGTTTTTT. Amino acid sequence: CASSLGAGTNTGELFF.

This clone was seen more than once but under ten times. This rearrangement joins TRBV4-1 to TRBJ2-7; D is perhaps TRBD2 (5 bases). Trimming cost V 0 bases and J 4 bases, with 16 bases left between them. CDR3 size: 16 residues. The germline gives CDR1 MGHRA, CDR2 YSYEKL. CDR3 DNA sequence: TGCGCCAGCAGCCAAGATCAAGCGGAGGCCGTATACGAGCAGTACTTC. Translating it yields CASSQDQAEAVYEQYF.

This clone has only a few counts. The CDR3 DNA reads as TGCGCCAGCAGCCAAGAATCCGGGTTCGTTGGAAACACCATATATTTT. It specifies CASSQESGFVGNTIYF. V is TRBV4-1 and J is TRBJ1-3; unclear D gene. The CDR3 has 16 amino acids. Per the germline V gene, CDR1 is MGHRA and CDR2 is YSYEKL. Between the trimmed V and J ends, which lost 0 bases and 3 bases, there was a span of 12 bases.

The chain employs TRBV5-6 and TRBJ2-5; 9 nucleotides match TRBD1. This CDR3 comprises 15 residues. Germline CDR1 is SGHDT and CDR2 is YYEEEE. Losses at the gene ends were 4 bases for V and 4 bases for J; bases not matched to a gene: 8. This CDR3 is CASSPGQGVGETQYF. DNA for the CDR3: TGTGCCAGCAGCCCGGGACAGGGCGTTGGAGAGACCCAGTACTTC. The full variable domain, in which reference TRBV5-6 and TRBJ2-5 provide the parts outside the CDR3, is DAGVTQSPTHLIKTRGQQVTLRCSPKSGHDTVSWYQQALGQGPQFIFQYYEEEERQRGNFPDRFSGHQFPNYSSELNVNALLLGDSALYLCASSPGQGVGETQYFGPGTRLLVL.

This chain links TRBV28 with TRBJ1-1; tentatively, D is TRBD1 (5 bases). The CDR3 length is 15 residues. V lost 8 bases to trimming and J lost 5 bases, with 21 bases between them. Germline assignment: CDR1 MDHEN and CDR2 SYDVKM. CDR3 protein: CASPPVGGERTEAFF. CDR3 coding DNA: TGTGCCAGCCCTCCGGTCGGGGGTGAGAGGACTGAAGCTTTCTTT. The full variable domain, in which reference TRBV28 and TRBJ1-1 provide the parts outside the CDR3, is DVKVTQSSRYLVKRTGEKVFLECVQDMDHENMFWYRQDPGLGLRLIYFSYDVKMKEKGDIPEGYSVSREKKERFSLILESASTNQTSMYLCASPPVGGERTEAFFGQGTRLTVV.

This clone was counted between two and nine times. The chain recombines TRBV2 with TRBJ2-7; D unresolved. CDR1 is SNHLY and CDR2 is FYNNEI in the germline V gene. The V and J ends lost 4 bases and 0 bases respectively, with 7 bases between them. This CDR3 region has 13 residues. Here the CDR3 reads CASSGRSSYEQYF. CDR3 bases: TGTGCCAGCAGTGGACGGAGCTCCTACGAGCAGTACTTC.

This chain uses TRBV5-1 with TRBJ2-7; D might be TRBD2 (5 bases). The CDR3 totals 16 residues. Germline V CDR1 and CDR2: SGHRS, YFSETQ. Trimming pared 0 bases from V and 0 bases from J, leaving 13 bases between. CDR3 nucleotide sequence: TGCGCCAGCAGCTTGGAAGCACCCCGGGGCTCCTACGAGCAGTACTTC. It specifies CASSLEAPRGSYEQYF.

This chain joins TRBV2 and TRBJ2-7; 9 positions match TRBD2. Per the germline V gene, CDR1 is SNHLY and CDR2 is FYNNEI. There are 13 residues in the CDR3. Trimming took 10 bases from V and 0 from J; bases not matched to a gene: 4. The CDR3 DNA sequence: TGTGCCACTAGCGGGGCTTACTCCTACGAGCAGTACTTC. Its translation: CATSGAYSYEQYF.

This chain joins TRBV19 and TRBJ2-7; tentatively, D is TRBD1 (6 bases). Trimming shortened V by 5 bases and J by 3 bases, and 26 bases separated the two germline ends. The CDR3 is made up of 18 amino acids. Germline CDR1 is LNHDA and CDR2 is SQIVND (reference sequence). The CDR3 DNA is TGTGCCAGTAGTGCCCGGAAACAGGGCCCACTAAACTTCTACGAGCAGTACTTC. This sequence encodes CASSARKQGPLNFYEQYF.